This TCR beta chain is from a study of shared clonotypes between healthy human individuals. Study results and limitations: It was expected that sequencing depth would affect clonotype sharing among donors.

Terminally differentiated effector memory CD45RA+ cells were excluded by CCR7 positive selection of CD45RO-negative cells. The CDR3 sequence is 15 residues long. V lost 5 bases, J lost 5 bases, and 7 bases stayed unmatched. Germline-derived CDR1 and CDR2 are SEHNR and FQNEAQ (reference sequence). For this clone: Its target is unknown.

Sequencing was performed with immunoSEQ multiplex PCR; in TCRdb, only in-frame clones are kept and a portion is missing. The sample lists hundreds of thousands of clones, roughly 96% seen once, with 0.11% in the top ten. Sequenced material: naive CD8+ T cells sorted from blood. This sequence joins TRBV7-9 and TRBJ2-1, with 9 bases fitting TRBD1. The clonotype was recovered from a woman in her 30s in good health. The CDR3 coding sequence is TGTGCCAGCAGCCACCTCCGGGACAGGGACAATGAGCAGTTCTTC. Translation gives CASSHLRDRDNEQFF.